These 4 T cell receptor beta chains originate from one sample sequenced in a study of OX40 agonist ivuxolimab in advanced cancers. Clones were read by immunoSEQ multiplex PCR, and TCRdb kept only the in-frame ones, dropping some. The data hold 60,000 to 85,000 clones, with approximately 87% observed a single time. The input for sequencing was CD4+ or CD8+ T cells sorted from blood, taken in a trial of the OX40 agonist ivuxolimab. The receptor set was obtained from an adult with an advanced solid tumor such as melanoma, head and neck, liver or kidney cancer.

The chain combines TRBV7-8 with TRBJ2-3; possible D gene TRBD1, 6 bases. Deletions cut 5 bases from V and 1 base from J, with 16 bases between. The CDR3 is made up of 16 amino acids. Germline V gene lookup returns CDR1 SGHVS and CDR2 FQNEAQ. The CDR3 here is CASSQNSPGGTDTQYF. The CDR3 DNA follows: TGTGCCAGCAGCCAAAACTCTCCAGGGGGCACAGATACGCAGTATTTT.

The chain combines TRBV28 with TRBJ1-5; D is ambiguous. CDR3 length: 15 amino acids. The ends were cut back, 5 bases at V and 4 bases at J, with 15 bases in the middle. Per the germline V gene, CDR1 is MDHEN and CDR2 is SYDVKM. This CDR3 reads CASSPNPPLNQPQHF. The CDR3 region has the DNA TGTGCCAGCAGTCCTAACCCTCCGTTGAATCAGCCCCAGCATTTT.

The rearrangement links TRBV27 to TRBJ1-2; D is uncertain. Trimming stripped 3 bases from V and 9 bases from J, with 17 bases between. The CDR3 sequence is 14 residues long. Germline CDR1 is MNHEY and CDR2 is SMNVEV (reference sequence). The CDR3 sequence is CASSLFSSTRSYTF. In nucleotides, the CDR3 is TGTGCCAGCAGTTTGTTTTCCTCGACTAGGAGCTACACCTTC.

This chain connects TRBV10-3 to TRBJ2-5; TRBD1 agrees at 7 bases. CDR1 and CDR2 (germline): ENHRY, SYGVKD. The CDR3 has 14 residues. The ends lost 6 bases at V and 3 bases at J; junction bases unmatched: 7. The CDR3 coding sequence is TGTGCCATCAGGAAACAAACAGGGGAAGAGACCCAGTACTTC. This sequence encodes CAIRKQTGEETQYF.